Listed below are T cell receptor beta chains from one sample, sequenced in a study of OX40 agonist ivuxolimab in advanced cancers. Sequencing was performed with immunoSEQ multiplex PCR; in TCRdb, only in-frame clones are kept and a portion is missing. This sample carries under 140,000 clones, approximately 89% of them seen once, and the ten largest clones take around 0.26%. Sequenced material: CD4+ or CD8+ T cells sorted from blood, taken in a trial of the OX40 agonist ivuxolimab. These receptors were collected from an adult with an advanced solid tumor such as melanoma, head and neck, liver or kidney cancer. Both conserved end residues are part of each CDR3. Size tells how often a clone was seen (once, few, many) or the class of an expanded clone, and some rows leave it out.

-	TRBV4-2	CASSQEGEPSYEQYF
few	TRBV30	CAWTAVDSNQPQHF
-	TRBV10-3	CAISDAGSITDTQYF
-	TRBV28	CASSLYGGADSSYEQYF
few	TRBV5-6	CASSLVTSGRGETQYF
-	TRBV27	CASSELAGGKNEQFF
-	TRBV19	CASSISQGTYEQYF
-	TRBV6-5	CASSSGTGTLDTQYF
-	TRBV12-5	CASAFGGGPYNEQFF
few	TRBV5-1	CASSLNPTNEKLFF
-	TRBV6-5	CASSILAGEGYEQFF
-	TRBV7-9	CASSSGQGGQPQHF
-	TRBV5-4	CASSQGGSLNTGELFF
-	TRBV6-6	CASSYSSNQPQHF
-	TRBV14	CASSQSGTSYEQYF
-	TRBV4-3	CASSQEVPSGPSPETQYF